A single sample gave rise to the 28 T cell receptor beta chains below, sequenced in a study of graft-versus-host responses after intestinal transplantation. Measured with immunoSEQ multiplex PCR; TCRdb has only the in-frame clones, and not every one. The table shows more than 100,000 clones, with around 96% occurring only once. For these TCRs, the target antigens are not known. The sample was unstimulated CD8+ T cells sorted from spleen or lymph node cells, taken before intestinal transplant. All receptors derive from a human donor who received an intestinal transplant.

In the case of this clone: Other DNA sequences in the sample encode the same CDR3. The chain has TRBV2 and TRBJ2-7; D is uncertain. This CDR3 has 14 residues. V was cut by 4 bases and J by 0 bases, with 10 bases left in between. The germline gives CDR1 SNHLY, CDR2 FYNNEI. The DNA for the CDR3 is TGTGCCAGCAGTGTAGGCAAGAGCTCCTACGAGCAGTACTTC. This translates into CASSVGKSSYEQYF.

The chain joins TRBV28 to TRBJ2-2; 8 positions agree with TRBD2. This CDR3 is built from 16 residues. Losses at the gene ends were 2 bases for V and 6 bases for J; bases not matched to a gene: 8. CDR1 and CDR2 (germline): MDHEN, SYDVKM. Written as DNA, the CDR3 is TGTGCCAGCAGTTTACCATTCTCGGGGGGGCCCGGGGAGCTGTTTTTT. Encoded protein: CASSLPFSGGPGELFF. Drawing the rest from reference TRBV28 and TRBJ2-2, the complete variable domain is DVKVTQSSRYLVKRTGEKVFLECVQDMDHENMFWYRQDPGLGLRLIYFSYDVKMKEKGDIPEGYSVSREKKERFSLILESASTNQTSMYLCASSLPFSGGPGELFFGEGSRLTVL.

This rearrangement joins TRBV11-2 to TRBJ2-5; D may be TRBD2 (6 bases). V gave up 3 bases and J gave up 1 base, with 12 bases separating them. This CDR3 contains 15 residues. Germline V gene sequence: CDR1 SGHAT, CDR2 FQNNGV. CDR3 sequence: CASSLSAGTQETQYF. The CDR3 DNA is TGTGCCAGCAGCTTGAGCGCGGGAACCCAAGAGACCCAGTACTTC.

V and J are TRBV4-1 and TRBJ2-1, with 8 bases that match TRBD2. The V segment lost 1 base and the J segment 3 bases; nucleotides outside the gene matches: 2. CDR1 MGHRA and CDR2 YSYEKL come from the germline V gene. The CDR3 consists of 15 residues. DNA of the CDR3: TGCGCCAGCAGCCAAGGAGCGGGGGTCTACAATGAGCAGTTCTTC. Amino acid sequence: CASSQGAGVYNEQFF.

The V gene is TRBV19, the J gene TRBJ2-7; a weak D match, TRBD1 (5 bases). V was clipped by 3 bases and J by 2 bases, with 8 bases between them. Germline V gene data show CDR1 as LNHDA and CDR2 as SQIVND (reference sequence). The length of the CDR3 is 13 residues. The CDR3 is CASSIPGPYEQYF. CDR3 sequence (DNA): TGTGCCAGTAGTATCCCAGGGCCCTACGAGCAGTACTTC.

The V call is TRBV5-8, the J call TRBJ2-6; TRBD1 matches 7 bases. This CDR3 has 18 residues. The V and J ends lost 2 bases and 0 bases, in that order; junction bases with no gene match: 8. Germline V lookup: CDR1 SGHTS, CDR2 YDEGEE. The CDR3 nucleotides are TGTGCCAGCAGCTTAAGACAGGGCCCTAGCTCTGGGGCCAACGTCCTGACTTTC. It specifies CASSLRQGPSSGANVLTF.

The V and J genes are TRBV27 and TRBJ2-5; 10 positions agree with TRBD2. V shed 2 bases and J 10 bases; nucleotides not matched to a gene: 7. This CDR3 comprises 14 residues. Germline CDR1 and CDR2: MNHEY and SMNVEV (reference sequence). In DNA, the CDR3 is TGTGCCAGCAGTTTAATAGCGGGAGGTCCCGGCCAGTACTTC. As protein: CASSLIAGGPGQYF.

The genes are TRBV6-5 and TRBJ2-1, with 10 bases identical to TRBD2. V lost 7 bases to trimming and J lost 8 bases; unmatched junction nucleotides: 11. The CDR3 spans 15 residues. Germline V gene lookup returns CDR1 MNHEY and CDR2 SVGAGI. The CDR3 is CASIPAAGGPHEQFF. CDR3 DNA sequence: TGTGCCAGCATTCCGGCAGCGGGAGGGCCTCATGAGCAGTTCTTC.

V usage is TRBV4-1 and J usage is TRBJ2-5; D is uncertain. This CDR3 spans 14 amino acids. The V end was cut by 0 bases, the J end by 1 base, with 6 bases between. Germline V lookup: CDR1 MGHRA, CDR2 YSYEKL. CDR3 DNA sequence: TGCGCCAGCAGCCAAGATGGGGTCCAAGAGACCCAGTACTTC. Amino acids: CASSQDGVQETQYF.

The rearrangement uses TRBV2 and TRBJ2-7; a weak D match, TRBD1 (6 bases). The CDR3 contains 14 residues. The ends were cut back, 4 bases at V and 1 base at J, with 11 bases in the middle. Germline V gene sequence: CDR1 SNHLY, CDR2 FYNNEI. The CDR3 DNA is TGTGCCAGCAGTGGGTGGGACAAGTCCTACGAGCAGTACTTC. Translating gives CASSGWDKSYEQYF.

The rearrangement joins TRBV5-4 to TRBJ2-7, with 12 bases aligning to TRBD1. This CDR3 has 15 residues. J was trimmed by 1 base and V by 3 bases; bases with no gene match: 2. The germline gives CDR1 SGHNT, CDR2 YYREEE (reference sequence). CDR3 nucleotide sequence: TGTGCCAGCAGCTGGGGACAGGGGGCGTCCTACGAGCAGTACTTC. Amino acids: CASSWGQGASYEQYF.

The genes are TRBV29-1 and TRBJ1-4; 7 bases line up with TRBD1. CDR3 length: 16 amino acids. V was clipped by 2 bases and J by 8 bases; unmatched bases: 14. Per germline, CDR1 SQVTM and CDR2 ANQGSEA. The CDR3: CSVETDRDRDREKLFF. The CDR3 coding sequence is TGCAGCGTTGAAACCGACCGGGACAGAGATCGAGAAAAACTGTTTTTT.

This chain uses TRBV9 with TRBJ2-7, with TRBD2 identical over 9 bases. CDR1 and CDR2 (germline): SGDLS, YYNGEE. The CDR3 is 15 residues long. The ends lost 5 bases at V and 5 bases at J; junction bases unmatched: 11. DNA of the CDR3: TGTGCCAGCAGTGCGGAAGCGGGAGGTTCTAACGAGCAGTACTTC. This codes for CASSAEAGGSNEQYF.

For the CDR3, the DNA is TGCGCCAGCAGCTACAGGGCGGGCACCGGGGAGCTGTTTTTT. This codes for CASSYRAGTGELFF. The rearrangement uses TRBV4-1 and TRBJ2-2; weak D call: TRBD1 (6 bases). The CDR3 totals 14 residues. The germline gives CDR1 MGHRA, CDR2 YSYEKL. The V and J ends lost 5 bases and 4 bases respectively, with 11 bases between them.

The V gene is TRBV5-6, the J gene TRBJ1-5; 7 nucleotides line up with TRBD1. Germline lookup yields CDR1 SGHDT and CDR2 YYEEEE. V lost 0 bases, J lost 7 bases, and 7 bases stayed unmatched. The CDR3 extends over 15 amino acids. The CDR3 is CASSLGGGAGQPQHF. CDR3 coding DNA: TGTGCCAGCAGCTTGGGAGGGGGCGCAGGACAGCCCCAGCATTTT.

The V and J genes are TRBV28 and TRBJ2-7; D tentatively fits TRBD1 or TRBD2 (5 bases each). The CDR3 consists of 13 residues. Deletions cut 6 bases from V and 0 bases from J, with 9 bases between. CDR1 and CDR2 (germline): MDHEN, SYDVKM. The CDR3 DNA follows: TGTGCCAGCAGAGGGGAGAACTCCTACGAGCAGTACTTC. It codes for CASRGENSYEQYF. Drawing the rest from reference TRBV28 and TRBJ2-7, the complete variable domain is DVKVTQSSRYLVKRTGEKVFLECVQDMDHENMFWYRQDPGLGLRLIYFSYDVKMKEKGDIPEGYSVSREKKERFSLILESASTNQTSMYLCASRGENSYEQYFGPGTRLTVT.

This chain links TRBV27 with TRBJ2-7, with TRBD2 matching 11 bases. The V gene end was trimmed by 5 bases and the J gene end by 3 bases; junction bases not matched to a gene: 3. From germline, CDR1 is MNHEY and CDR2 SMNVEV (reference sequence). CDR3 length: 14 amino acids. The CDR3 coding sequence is TGTGCCAGCAGTGCCGGGACTAGCGGCTACGAGCAGTACTTC. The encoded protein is CASSAGTSGYEQYF.

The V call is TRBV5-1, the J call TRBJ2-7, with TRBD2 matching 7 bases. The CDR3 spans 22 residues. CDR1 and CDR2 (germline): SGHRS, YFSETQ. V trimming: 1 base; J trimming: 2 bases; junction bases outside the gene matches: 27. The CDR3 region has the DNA TGCGCCAGCAGCTTGTACCACCCCACCGGGACTACAGATACACTCGCAACCTACGAGCAGTACTTC. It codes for CASSLYHPTGTTDTLATYEQYF.

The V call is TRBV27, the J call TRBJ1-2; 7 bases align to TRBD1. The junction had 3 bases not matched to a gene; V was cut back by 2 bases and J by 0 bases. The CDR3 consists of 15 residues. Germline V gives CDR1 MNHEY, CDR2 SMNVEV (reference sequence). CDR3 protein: CASSLGTVPNYGYTF. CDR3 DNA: TGTGCCAGCAGTTTAGGGACAGTCCCTAACTATGGCTACACCTTC.

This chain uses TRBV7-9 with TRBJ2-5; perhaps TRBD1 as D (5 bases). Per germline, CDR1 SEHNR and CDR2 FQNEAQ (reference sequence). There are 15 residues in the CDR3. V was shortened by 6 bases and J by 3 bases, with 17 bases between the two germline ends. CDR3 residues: CASSLIRVKEETQYF. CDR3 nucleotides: TGTGCCAGCAGTTTGATCAGGGTGAAGGAAGAGACCCAGTACTTC.

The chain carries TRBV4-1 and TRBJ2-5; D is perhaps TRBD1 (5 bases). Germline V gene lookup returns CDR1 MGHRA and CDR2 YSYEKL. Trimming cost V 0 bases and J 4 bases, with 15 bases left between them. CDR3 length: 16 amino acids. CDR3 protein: CASSQDLPGQRETQYF. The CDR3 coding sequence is TGCGCCAGCAGCCAAGATCTCCCAGGGCAGAGAGAGACCCAGTACTTC.

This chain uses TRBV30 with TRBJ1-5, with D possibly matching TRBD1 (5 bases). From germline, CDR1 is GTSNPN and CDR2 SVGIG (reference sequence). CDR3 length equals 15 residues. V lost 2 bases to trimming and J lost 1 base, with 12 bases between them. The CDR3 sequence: CAWSPGTGSNQPQHF. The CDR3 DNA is TGTGCCTGGAGTCCGGGGACTGGGAGCAATCAGCCCCAGCATTTT.

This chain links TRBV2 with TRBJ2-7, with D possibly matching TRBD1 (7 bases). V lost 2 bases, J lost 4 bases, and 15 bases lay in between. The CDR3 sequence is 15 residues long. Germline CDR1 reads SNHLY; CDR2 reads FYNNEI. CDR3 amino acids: CASSERRDSLYEQYF. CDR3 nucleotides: TGTGCCAGCAGTGAAAGGAGGGACAGTCTTTACGAGCAGTACTTC.

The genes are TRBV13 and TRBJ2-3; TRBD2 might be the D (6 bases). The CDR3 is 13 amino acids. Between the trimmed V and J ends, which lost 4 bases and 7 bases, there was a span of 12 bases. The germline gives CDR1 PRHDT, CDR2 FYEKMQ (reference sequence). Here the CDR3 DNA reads TGTGCCAGCAGCTCGGGGGTCCTTTATACGCAGTATTTT. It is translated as CASSSGVLYTQYF.

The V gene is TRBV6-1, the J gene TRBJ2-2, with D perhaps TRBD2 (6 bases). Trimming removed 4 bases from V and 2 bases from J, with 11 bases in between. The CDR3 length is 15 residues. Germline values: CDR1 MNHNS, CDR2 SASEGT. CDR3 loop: CASSVGTVNTGELFF. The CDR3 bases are TGTGCCAGCAGTGTTGGGACTGTTAACACCGGGGAGCTGTTTTTT.

The CDR3 is CASSESGTGEQFF. The CDR3 DNA follows: TGTGCCAGCAGCGAATCCGGGACAGGGGAGCAGTTCTTC. This chain connects TRBV9 to TRBJ2-1; the match to TRBD1 covers 9 bases. This CDR3 region has 13 residues. Germline loops: CDR1 SGDLS, CDR2 YYNGEE. V dropped 3 bases and J dropped 10; count of bases not matched to a gene: 5. Using reference TRBV9 and TRBJ2-1 for the parts outside the CDR3, the full variable domain is DSGVTQTPKHLITATGQRVTLRCSPRSGDLSVYWYQQSLDQGLQFLIQYYNGEERAKGNILERFSAQQFPDLHSELNLSSLELGDSALYFCASSESGTGEQFFGPGTRLTVL.

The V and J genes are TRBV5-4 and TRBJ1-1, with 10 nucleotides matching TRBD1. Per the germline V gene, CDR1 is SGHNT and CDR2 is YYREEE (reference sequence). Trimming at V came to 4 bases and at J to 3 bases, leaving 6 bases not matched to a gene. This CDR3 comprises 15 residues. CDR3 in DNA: TGTGCCAGCAGCCAATGGGACAGGGGTTACACTGAAGCTTTCTTT. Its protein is CASSQWDRGYTEAFF. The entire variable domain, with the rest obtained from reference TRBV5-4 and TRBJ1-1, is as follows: ETGVTQSPTHLIKTRGQQVTLRCSSQSGHNTVSWYQQALGQGPQFIFQYYREEENGRGNFPPRFSGLQFPNYSSELNVNALELDDSALYLCASSQWDRGYTEAFFGQGTRLTVV.

CDR3 protein: CASSEVQGYYEQYF. CDR3 DNA sequence: TGCGCCAGCAGCGAGGTCCAGGGCTACTACGAGCAGTACTTC. The rearrangement links TRBV4-1 to TRBJ2-7; tentative D call: TRBD1 (5 bases). The germline V gene has CDR1 MGHRA and CDR2 YSYEKL. The CDR3 sequence is 14 residues long. Trimming left V 5 bases short and J 3 bases short, with 14 bases between.